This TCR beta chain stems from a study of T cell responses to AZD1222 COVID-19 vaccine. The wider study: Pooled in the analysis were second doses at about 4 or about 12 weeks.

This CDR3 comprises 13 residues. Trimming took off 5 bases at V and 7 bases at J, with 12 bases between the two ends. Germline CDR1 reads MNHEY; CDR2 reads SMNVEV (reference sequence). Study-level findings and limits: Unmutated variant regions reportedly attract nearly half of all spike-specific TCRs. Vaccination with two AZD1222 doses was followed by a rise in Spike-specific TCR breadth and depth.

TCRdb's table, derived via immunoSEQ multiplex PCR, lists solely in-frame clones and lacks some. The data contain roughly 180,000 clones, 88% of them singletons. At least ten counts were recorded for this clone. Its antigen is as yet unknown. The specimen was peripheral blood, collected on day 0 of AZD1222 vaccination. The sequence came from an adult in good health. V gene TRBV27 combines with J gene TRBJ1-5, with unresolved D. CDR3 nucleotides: TGTGCCAGCAGTCCCAACATGGAACAGCCCCAGCATTTT. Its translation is CASSPNMEQPQHF.